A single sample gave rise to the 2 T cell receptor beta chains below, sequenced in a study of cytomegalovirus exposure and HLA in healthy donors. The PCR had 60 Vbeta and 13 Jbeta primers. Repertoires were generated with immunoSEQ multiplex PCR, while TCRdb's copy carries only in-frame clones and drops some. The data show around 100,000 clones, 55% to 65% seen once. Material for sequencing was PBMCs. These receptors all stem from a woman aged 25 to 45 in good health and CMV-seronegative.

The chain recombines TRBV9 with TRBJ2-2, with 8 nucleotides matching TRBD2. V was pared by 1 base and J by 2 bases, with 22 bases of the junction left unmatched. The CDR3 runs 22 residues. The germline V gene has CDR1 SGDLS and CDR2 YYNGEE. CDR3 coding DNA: TGTGCCAGCAGCGTACGTCCCTTGGGACACATAGCCAGCGGGGGTAACACCGGGGAGCTGTTTTTT. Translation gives CASSVRPLGHIASGGNTGELFF.

The CDR3 spells CASSLGQGAYNEQFF. The DNA of the CDR3 is TGCGCCAGCAGCTTGGGGCAGGGGGCCTACAATGAGCAGTTCTTC. The chain is built from TRBV5-1 and TRBJ2-1, with 7 positions matching TRBD1. Trimming at V came to 0 bases and at J to 2 bases, leaving 2 bases not matched to a gene. The germline CDR1 and CDR2 sequences are SGHRS and YFSETQ. The CDR3 has 15 amino acids.